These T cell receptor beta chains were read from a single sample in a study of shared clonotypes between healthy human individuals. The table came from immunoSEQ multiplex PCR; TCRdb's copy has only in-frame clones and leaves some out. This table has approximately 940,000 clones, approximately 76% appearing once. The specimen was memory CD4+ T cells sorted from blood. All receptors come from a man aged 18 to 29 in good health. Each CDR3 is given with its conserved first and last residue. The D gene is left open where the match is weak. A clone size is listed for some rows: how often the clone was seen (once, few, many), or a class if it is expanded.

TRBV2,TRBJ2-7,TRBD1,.,TGTGCCAGCAGCCAAGTAGCCGGGACAGGGAGTCGGGAGCAGTACTTC,CASSQVAGTGSREQYF
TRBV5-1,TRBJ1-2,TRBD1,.,TGCGCCAGCAGCTTCCAGGGGGACAGCTATGGCTACACCTTC,CASSFQGDSYGYTF
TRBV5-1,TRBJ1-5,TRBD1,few,TGCGCCAGCAGCTGGGACAGAAATCAGCCCCAGCATTTT,CASSWDRNQPQHF
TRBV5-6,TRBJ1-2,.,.,TGTGCCAGCAGCTCCTCAGGGCGGGGCGGATATGGCTACACCTTC,CASSSSGRGGYGYTF
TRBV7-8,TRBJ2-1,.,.,TGTGCCAGCAGCTTAGCGGACAGTAGGTTTAGCTCCTACAATGAGCAGTTCTTC,CASSLADSRFSSYNEQFF
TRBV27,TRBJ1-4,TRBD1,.,TGTGCCAGCAGCCGGACAGGGATTAATGAAAAACTGTTTTTT,CASSRTGINEKLFF
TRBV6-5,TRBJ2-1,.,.,TGTGCCAGCAACAAGGACCGCGGATCCTACAATGAGCAGTTCTTC,CASNKDRGSYNEQFF
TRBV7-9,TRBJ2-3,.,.,TGTGCCAGCAGCTTAAGACGGGACTTGACAGATACGCAGTATTTT,CASSLRRDLTDTQYF
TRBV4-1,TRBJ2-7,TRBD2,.,TGCGCCAGCAGCCAAGTGACTAGCGGGGCGGGCGAGCAGTACTTC,CASSQVTSGAGEQYF
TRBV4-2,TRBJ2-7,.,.,TGTGCCAGCAGCCAAGAGAGGGATAGCAAGCAGTACTTC,CASSQERDSKQYF
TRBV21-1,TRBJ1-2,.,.,TGTGCCAGCAGCAACCCCGCGTTTAGTTGTAGAGGACAGAGAAACTATGGCTACACCTTC,CASSNPAFSCRGQRNYGYTF
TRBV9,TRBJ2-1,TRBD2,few,TGTGCCAGCAGCCCCAGCGGGAGGGCCGTAAATGAGCAGTTCTTC,CASSPSGRAVNEQFF
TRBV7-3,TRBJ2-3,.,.,TGTGCCAGCAGCTTATTTGCAGATACGCAGTATTTT,CASSLFADTQYF
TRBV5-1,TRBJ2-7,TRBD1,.,TGCGCCAGCAGCTTGGACGGGACAGGGGTTGACGAGCAGTACTTC,CASSLDGTGVDEQYF
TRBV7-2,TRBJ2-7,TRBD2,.,TGTGCCAGCAGCTTAGGAAGTGGCGCGGGAGGCCGTTACGAGCAGTACTTC,CASSLGSGAGGRYEQYF
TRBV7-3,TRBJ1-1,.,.,TGTGCCAGCAGCTCGACAGGCGGAATGATGAACACTGAAGCTTTCTTT,CASSSTGGMMNTEAFF
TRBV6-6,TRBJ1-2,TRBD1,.,TGTGCCAGCAGGGAAACAGGGGGCGCGGAAGGCTACACCTTC,CASRETGGAEGYTF
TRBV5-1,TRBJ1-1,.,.,TGCGCCAGCAGCTTTGGGGAGATCGCTGAAGCTTTCTTT,CASSFGEIAEAFF
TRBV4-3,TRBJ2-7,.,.,TGCGCCAGCAGCGGCGGGAACTCCTACGAGCAGTACTTC,CASSGGNSYEQYF
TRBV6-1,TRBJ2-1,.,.,TGTGCCAGCAGTGTAATAGCGAAGAATGAGCAGTTCTTC,CASSVIAKNEQFF
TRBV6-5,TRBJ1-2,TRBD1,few,TGTGCCAGCAGTTACTCGCTGGGACAGGGAAGCTACACCTTC,CASSYSLGQGSYTF
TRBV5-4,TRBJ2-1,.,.,TGTGCCAGCAGCTTGGATGCCCTAGCTAGCAATGAGCAGTTCTTC,CASSLDALASNEQFF
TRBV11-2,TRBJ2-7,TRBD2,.,TGTGCCAGCAGGCACTCAGCGGGAGGGGCCTACGAGCAGTACTTC,CASRHSAGGAYEQYF
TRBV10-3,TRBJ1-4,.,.,TGTGCCATCAGCCGACAGCCAACTAATGAAAAACTGTTTTTT,CAISRQPTNEKLFF
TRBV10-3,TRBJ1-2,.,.,TGTGCCATCAGTGACGCAGGGAACTATGGCTACACCTTC,CAISDAGNYGYTF
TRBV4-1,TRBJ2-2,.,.,TGCGCCAGCAGCCCTAGAGGTCTGGCTAGCCCCACCGGGGAGCTGTTTTTT,CASSPRGLASPTGELFF
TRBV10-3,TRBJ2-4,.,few,TGTGCCATCAGTGACCCCGGACGGGCCAAAAACATTCAGTACTTC,CAISDPGRAKNIQYF
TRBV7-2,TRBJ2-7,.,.,TGTGCCAGCAGCCCAGGAGCCTCGGCGGGACTCCCGGTAGAGCAGTACTTC,CASSPGASAGLPVEQYF
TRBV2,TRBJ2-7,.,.,TGTGCCAGCAGTGGGAACAGGGCCGGCAACGAGCAGTACTTC,CASSGNRAGNEQYF
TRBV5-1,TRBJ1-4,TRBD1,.,TGCGCCAGCAGGCCGATCTGGGACAGGGAAGGATTATCTAATGAAAAACTGTTTTTT,CASRPIWDREGLSNEKLFF
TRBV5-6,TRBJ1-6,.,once,TGTGCCAGCAGCTTGGAGGCAGGGCGAGGGGCCCTCCACTTT,CASSLEAGRGALHF
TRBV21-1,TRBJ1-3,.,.,TGTGCCAGCAGCGAAAATGGGGGACAGCTTCGAAACACCATATATTTT,CASSENGGQLRNTIYF
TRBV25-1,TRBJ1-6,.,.,TGTGCCAGCGGTAGTTCGGGTTCACCCCTCCACTTT,CASGSSGSPLHF
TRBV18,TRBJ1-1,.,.,TGTGCCAGCTCATCGGGACAGAACACTGAAGCTTTCTTT,CASSSGQNTEAFF
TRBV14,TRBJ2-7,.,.,TGTGCCAGCAGCCTCAATGGCCCCTACGAGCAGTACTTC,CASSLNGPYEQYF
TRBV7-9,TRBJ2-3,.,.,TGTGCCAGCAGTCCTACTGGCACAGATACGCAGTATTTT,CASSPTGTDTQYF
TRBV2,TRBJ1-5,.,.,TGTGCCAGCAAGGGTTATAGCAATCAGCCCCAGCATTTT,CASKGYSNQPQHF
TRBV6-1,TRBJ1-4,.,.,TGTGCCAGCAGTGAACAAGGCATTGCTAATGAAAAACTGTTTTTT,CASSEQGIANEKLFF
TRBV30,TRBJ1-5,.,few,TGTGCCTGGAGTCATACAGGGAATCAGCCCCAGCATTTT,CAWSHTGNQPQHF
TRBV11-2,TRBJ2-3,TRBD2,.,TGTGCCAGCAGCTCCGACGTAGCGGGGGGCACAGATACGCAGTATTTT,CASSSDVAGGTDTQYF
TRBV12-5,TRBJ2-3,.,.,TGTGCTAGTGGTTTAGACCGGGGAACAGATACGCAGTATTTT,CASGLDRGTDTQYF
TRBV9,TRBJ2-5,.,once,TGTGCCAGCAGCGTAAGCCCCACAGGGAGAGGGGAGACCCAGTACTTC,CASSVSPTGRGETQYF
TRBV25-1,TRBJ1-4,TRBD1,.,TGTGCCAGCAGCGAAACCGGGACAGGGTCTAATGAAAAACTGTTTTTT,CASSETGTGSNEKLFF
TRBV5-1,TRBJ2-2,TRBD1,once,TGCGCCAGCAGCCCTACACCGACAGGGGGCGGGGAGCTGTTTTTT,CASSPTPTGGGELFF
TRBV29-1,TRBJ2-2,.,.,TGCAGCGTTGTGGGGGCGATCAGCACCGGGGAGCTGTTTTTT,CSVVGAISTGELFF
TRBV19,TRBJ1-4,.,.,TGTGCCAGTAGTACAGGGGCAACTAATGAAAAACTGTTTTTT,CASSTGATNEKLFF